These T cell receptor beta chains were read from a single sample in a study of T cells in Graves' hyperthyroidism and ophthalmopathy. TCRdb ran MiXCR on the multiplex PCR reads and lists one entry per CDR3 protein. The table records about 480,000 distinct CDR3 sequences, 13% to 15% of them present only once. The sequenced material came from blood. Source of these receptors: a woman aged 18-30 years with Graves' hyperthyroidism. Each CDR3 is given with its conserved first and last residue. A D gene is named only where the DNA matches it firmly. Some rows have no size entry. The others give once, few or many, or a class for an expanded clone.

size,D,J,V,DNA,CDR3
-,-,TRBJ2-7,TRBV7-3,TGTGCCAGCAGCTTCTTCGTAGACTACGAGCAGTACTTC,CASSFFVDYEQYF
many,-,TRBJ1-3,TRBV27,TGTGCCAGCAGTTTAGGTGCAACTGGAAACACCATATATTTT,CASSLGATGNTIYF
many,-,TRBJ2-7,TRBV3-1,TGTGCCAGCAGCCAAGATAGCGTATTCTACGAGCAGTACTTC,CASSQDSVFYEQYF
many,-,TRBJ2-3,TRBV28,TGTGCCACCCGTGACATCATGGGGGACCGGCCCACAGATACGCAGTATTTT,CATRDIMGDRPTDTQYF
-,-,TRBJ2-7,TRBV7-9,TGTGCCAGCAGCTTAGAAGAGTGGGGCGGGTCCCCCTACGAGCAGTACTTC,CASSLEEWGGSPYEQYF
many,-,TRBJ2-5,TRBV3-1,TGTGCCAGCAGCCAAGATTCGGGGACTCTCGACGTGACCCAGTACTTC,CASSQDSGTLDVTQYF
few,-,TRBJ1-2,TRBV29-1,TGCAGCGTTGAAGATCCTCAGTTATTCTATGGCTACACCTTC,CSVEDPQLFYGYTF
many,TRBD1,TRBJ2-2,TRBV12-3/TRBV12-4,TGTGCCAGCAGTTTTAGTTTCGGGCAGGGGGCGGGCACCGGGGAGCTGTTTTTT,CASSFSFGQGAGTGELFF
many,TRBD2,TRBJ2-1,TRBV5-1,TGCGCCAGCATGGGACTAGCGGGAGAGGTTGAGCAGTTCTTC,CASMGLAGEVEQFF
many,-,TRBJ2-7,TRBV11-3,TGTGCCAGCAGCTTAGACGGGTTCAGCTCCTACGAGCAGTACTTC,CASSLDGFSSYEQYF
many,-,TRBJ1-1,TRBV11-3,TGTGCCAGCAGCTTAGATGGTATCGAGGCTTTCTTT,CASSLDGIEAFF
many,TRBD2,TRBJ2-3,TRBV12-3/TRBV12-4,TGTGCCAGCAGTTTGAGACTAGCGGGCACAGATACGCAGTATTTT,CASSLRLAGTDTQYF
few,TRBD2,TRBJ2-7,TRBV5-1,TGCGCCAGCCGACTAGCGGGAGCCGAGCAGTACTTC,CASRLAGAEQYF
many,-,TRBJ2-2,TRBV5-1,TGCGCCAGCAGCTTGGGATCTGTTTCGAACACCGGGGAGCTGTTTTTT,CASSLGSVSNTGELFF
-,TRBD2,TRBJ2-1,TRBV11-2,TGTGCCAGCAGGGGGGCGGGAGGAAGCTCCTACAATGAGCAGTTCTTC,CASRGAGGSSYNEQFF
-,-,TRBJ2-1,TRBV20-1,TGCAGTGCTAGAGATGTAGGAGCGGGCGTATACAATGAGCAGTTCTTC,CSARDVGAGVYNEQFF